This is a list of T cell receptor beta chains from one sample in a study of cytomegalovirus exposure and HLA in healthy donors. Method: immunoSEQ multiplex PCR; TCRdb's copy keeps in-frame clones and lacks some. There are 78,000 or so clones in the sample; approximately 60% occur only once, and under 4.5% lies in the top ten. The material sequenced was PBMCs. The receptors here all came from a male donor in good health and CMV-seropositive. Both conserved end residues are part of each CDR3. A D gene is named only where the DNA matches it firmly. Rows give clone size only sometimes, using once, few, many, or a class for an expanded clone.

abundance: .; j_gene: TRBJ1-2; v_gene: TRBV18; d_gene: .; CDR3nt: TGTGCCAGCTCACCACAGGGGTCCCCTAACTATGGCTACACCTTC; CDR3aa: CASSPQGSPNYGYTF
abundance: .; j_gene: TRBJ1-1; v_gene: TRBV7-3; d_gene: TRBD1; CDR3nt: TGTGCCAGCAGCTTAGTCCGAATCCGGGACAGGGGGCCTGAAGCTTTCTTT; CDR3aa: CASSLVRIRDRGPEAFF
abundance: .; j_gene: TRBJ1-5; v_gene: TRBV28; d_gene: TRBD1; CDR3nt: TGTGCCAGCAGTCCTCCAGGACAGGGCTATCAGCCCCAGCATTTT; CDR3aa: CASSPPGQGYQPQHF
abundance: few; j_gene: TRBJ2-1; v_gene: TRBV6-5; d_gene: .; CDR3nt: TGTGCCAGCAGTGACGGAGACAATGAGCAGTTCTTC; CDR3aa: CASSDGDNEQFF
abundance: .; j_gene: TRBJ1-5; v_gene: TRBV18; d_gene: TRBD1; CDR3nt: TGTGCCAGCTCACAAATATCGACAGGGGCGGCCGGCAATCAGCCCCAGCATTTT; CDR3aa: CASSQISTGAAGNQPQHF
abundance: .; j_gene: TRBJ1-3; v_gene: TRBV5-1; d_gene: TRBD1; CDR3nt: TGCGCCAGCAGCACTACAGGGGACTCTGGAAACACCATATATTTT; CDR3aa: CASSTTGDSGNTIYF
abundance: .; j_gene: TRBJ2-3; v_gene: TRBV29-1; d_gene: TRBD2; CDR3nt: TGCAGCCCCCGACTAGCGGATTATGAAGATACGCAGTATTTT; CDR3aa: CSPRLADYEDTQYF
abundance: .; j_gene: TRBJ1-1; v_gene: TRBV4-2; d_gene: .; CDR3nt: TGTGCCAGCAGCCAAGAACTGGGGGGTGAAGCTTTCTTT; CDR3aa: CASSQELGGEAFF
abundance: .; j_gene: TRBJ2-1; v_gene: TRBV7-2; d_gene: TRBD2; CDR3nt: TGTGCCAGCAGCTTAAGCGCGGGGGGGCTCGGTGAGCAGTTCTTC; CDR3aa: CASSLSAGGLGEQFF
abundance: .; j_gene: TRBJ2-7; v_gene: TRBV20-1; d_gene: .; CDR3nt: TGCAGTGCTAGGGGGACATCCGAGCAGTACTTC; CDR3aa: CSARGTSEQYF
abundance: .; j_gene: TRBJ2-7; v_gene: TRBV28; d_gene: TRBD2; CDR3nt: TGTGCCAGCAGTTTATCCCCGGGTCGGGGGGGTATATACGAGCAGTACTTC; CDR3aa: CASSLSPGRGGIYEQYF
abundance: .; j_gene: TRBJ2-1; v_gene: TRBV7-2; d_gene: .; CDR3nt: TGTGCCAGCAGCTTCGCAGGGGTAAATGAGCAGTTCTTC; CDR3aa: CASSFAGVNEQFF
abundance: .; j_gene: TRBJ1-2; v_gene: TRBV7-2; d_gene: .; CDR3nt: TGTGCCAGCAGCCCCAAGGGGAACTATGGCTACACCTTC; CDR3aa: CASSPKGNYGYTF
abundance: few; j_gene: TRBJ2-1; v_gene: TRBV19; d_gene: TRBD1; CDR3nt: TGTGCCAGTAGTCGATGGGGACAGGGGAATAATGAGCAGTTCTTC; CDR3aa: CASSRWGQGNNEQFF
abundance: few; j_gene: TRBJ2-1; v_gene: TRBV6-5; d_gene: .; CDR3nt: TGTGCCAGCAGTATAAGGGAGGCCTACAATGAGCAGTTCTTC; CDR3aa: CASSIREAYNEQFF
abundance: .; j_gene: TRBJ2-3; v_gene: TRBV9; d_gene: TRBD1; CDR3nt: TGTGCCAGCAGTAGACGACAGGGGGGAGATACGCAGTATTTT; CDR3aa: CASSRRQGGDTQYF
abundance: .; j_gene: TRBJ2-2; v_gene: TRBV11-1; d_gene: .; CDR3nt: TGTGCCAGCAGCTTAGTCGGTTCAGGGGCGAACACCGGGGAGCTGTTTTTT; CDR3aa: CASSLVGSGANTGELFF
abundance: .; j_gene: TRBJ2-1; v_gene: TRBV6-1; d_gene: TRBD1; CDR3nt: TGTGCCAGCAGTGAACGTGGAGGGGGACAGGGACCCTACAATGAGCAGTTCTTC; CDR3aa: CASSERGGGQGPYNEQFF
abundance: few; j_gene: TRBJ2-7; v_gene: TRBV6-5; d_gene: TRBD1; CDR3nt: TGTGCCAGCGCCCGGACAGGGCTCCTCTACGAGCAGTACTTC; CDR3aa: CASARTGLLYEQYF
abundance: once; j_gene: TRBJ2-1; v_gene: TRBV15; d_gene: .; CDR3nt: TGTGCCACCAGCCGTAGCTACAATGAGCAGTTCTTC; CDR3aa: CATSRSYNEQFF
abundance: .; j_gene: TRBJ1-2; v_gene: TRBV5-1; d_gene: TRBD1; CDR3nt: TGCGCCAGCAGACAGACAGGGAACTATGGCTACACCTTC; CDR3aa: CASRQTGNYGYTF
abundance: few; j_gene: TRBJ1-4; v_gene: TRBV2; d_gene: TRBD1; CDR3nt: TGTGCCAGCAGAGAAAGAGGGACAGGGGTCGAAAAACTGTTTTTT; CDR3aa: CASRERGTGVEKLFF
abundance: .; j_gene: TRBJ2-1; v_gene: TRBV5-1; d_gene: TRBD2; CDR3nt: TGCGCCAGCAGCTTGGCCGCTAGCGGGTCCTACAATGAGCAGTTCTTC; CDR3aa: CASSLAASGSYNEQFF
abundance: .; j_gene: TRBJ2-7; v_gene: TRBV6-5; d_gene: .; CDR3nt: TGTGCCAGCAGTCCTTCTCCTGGCGGAACCTACGAGCAGTACTTC; CDR3aa: CASSPSPGGTYEQYF
abundance: once; j_gene: TRBJ1-4; v_gene: TRBV9; d_gene: TRBD1; CDR3nt: TGTGCCAGCAGCCGGGACAGGGACTCAACTAATGAAAAACTGTTTTTT; CDR3aa: CASSRDRDSTNEKLFF
abundance: .; j_gene: TRBJ2-2; v_gene: TRBV15; d_gene: .; CDR3nt: TGTGCCACCAGCAGGGCCCGAGCGGAGACCCTGAACACCGGGGAGCTGTTTTTT; CDR3aa: CATSRARAETLNTGELFF
abundance: .; j_gene: TRBJ1-4; v_gene: TRBV7-2; d_gene: .; CDR3nt: TGTGCCAGCAGCCGTGGCCTTGAAAAACTGTTTTTT; CDR3aa: CASSRGLEKLFF
abundance: .; j_gene: TRBJ1-6; v_gene: TRBV5-5; d_gene: .; CDR3nt: TGTGCCAGCAGCTCCCACGTCCGGGAGCAGTCACCCCTCCACTTT; CDR3aa: CASSSHVREQSPLHF
abundance: many; j_gene: TRBJ1-2; v_gene: TRBV6-1; d_gene: TRBD1; CDR3nt: TGTGCCAGCAGTGTAGGGACAGGGTATGGCTACACCTTC; CDR3aa: CASSVGTGYGYTF
abundance: .; j_gene: TRBJ1-2; v_gene: TRBV28; d_gene: .; CDR3nt: TGTGCCAGCCTGCGGGGGACGACCCCCTATGGCTACACCTTC; CDR3aa: CASLRGTTPYGYTF
abundance: few; j_gene: TRBJ1-6; v_gene: TRBV7-2; d_gene: .; CDR3nt: TGTGCCAGCAGCTTGGACAGTTACGGGTCACCCCTCCACTTT; CDR3aa: CASSLDSYGSPLHF
abundance: .; j_gene: TRBJ2-6; v_gene: TRBV11-2; d_gene: .; CDR3nt: TGTGCCAGCAGCTTAGGTCCAGGGTCTGGGGCCAACGTCCTGACTTTC; CDR3aa: CASSLGPGSGANVLTF
abundance: .; j_gene: TRBJ2-5; v_gene: TRBV14; d_gene: .; CDR3nt: TGTGCCAGCAGCCAAGATCAGGGAAGGGCCCAGTACTTC; CDR3aa: CASSQDQGRAQYF
abundance: few; j_gene: TRBJ1-2; v_gene: TRBV5-1; d_gene: .; CDR3nt: TGCGCCAGCAGCTGGGACACCGGTGACGGCTACACCTTC; CDR3aa: CASSWDTGDGYTF
abundance: .; j_gene: TRBJ2-7; v_gene: TRBV5-1; d_gene: .; CDR3nt: TGCGCCAGCAGCTTGGGGGGAACAGGCTACGAGCAGTACTTC; CDR3aa: CASSLGGTGYEQYF
abundance: .; j_gene: TRBJ2-5; v_gene: TRBV5-1; d_gene: TRBD1; CDR3nt: TGCGCCAGCAGCTGGGGACAGGGAAAAGAGACCCAGTACTTC; CDR3aa: CASSWGQGKETQYF